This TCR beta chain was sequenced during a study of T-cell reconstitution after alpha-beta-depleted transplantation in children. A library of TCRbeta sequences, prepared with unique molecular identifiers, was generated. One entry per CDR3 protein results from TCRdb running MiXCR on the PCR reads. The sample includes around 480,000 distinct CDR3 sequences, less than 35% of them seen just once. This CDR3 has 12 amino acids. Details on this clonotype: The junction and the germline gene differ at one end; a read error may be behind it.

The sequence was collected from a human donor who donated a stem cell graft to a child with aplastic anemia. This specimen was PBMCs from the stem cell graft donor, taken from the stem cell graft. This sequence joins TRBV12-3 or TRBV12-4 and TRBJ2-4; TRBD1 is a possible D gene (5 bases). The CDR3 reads CASSFGLRAAWF. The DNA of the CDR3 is TGTGCCAGCAGTTTCGGGCTCAGGGCTGCGTGGTTC.